This T cell receptor (beta chain) was captured by sequencing in a study of tumor-infiltrating lymphocytes in primary liver carcinoma. Study observations and caveats: Top clones occupying all five tumor regions numbered only about 7-24%.

A constant-region primer primed TCR beta cDNA synthesis from 400 to 550 ng of total RNA. Libraries for TCR beta were built through three nested multiplex PCR rounds, which together made up a slightly modified ARM-PCR procedure. The first two PCR rounds used TRBV1-TRBV30 forward primers with a C-beta reverse primer, roughly 10 cycles each. TCRdb redid the calling of the multiplex PCR reads with MiXCR, one entry per CDR3 protein. Of more than 75,000 distinct CDR3 sequences in the sample, 60% to 75% were seen once. Each 20-30 mg portion of unsorted bulk tissue served as the source for co-extraction of RNA and DNA. All tumor specimens exceeded 90% viable tumor cells. This CDR3 has 14 residues. CDR1 SGHRS and CDR2 YFSETQ come from the germline V gene. With regard to this clonotype: What it recognizes is unknown. A junction boundary mismatches the germline segment, possibly from a read error.

The sequence was obtained from a man between 40 and 49 years old with primary liver carcinoma and hepatitis B virus infection. The chain uses TRBV5-1 and TRBJ2-7; perhaps D is TRBD1 or TRBD2 (5 bases each). The sequencing sample was made of liver tumor tissue from sampling region 1. The sample's subset: tumor region T1, superior pole. In DNA form, the CDR3 reads TGCACCAGCAGCTTGGTCAGGGACGCCTACGAGCAGTACTTC. It is translated as CTSSLVRDAYEQYF.